Below, 13 T cell receptor beta chains from the same sample are listed, as sequenced in a study of blood T cell repertoires in COVID-19. Sequenced by immunoSEQ multiplex PCR; TCRdb stores in-frame clones only, minus some. The table includes 160,000 or so clones, roughly 90% detected once. Sequencing was carried out using peripheral blood. These receptors were taken from a woman aged 65 to 85 with acute or convalescent COVID-19.

This chain links TRBV3-1 (or the pseudogene TRBV3-2) with TRBJ2-3; TRBD2 matches at 8 bases. V was clipped by 0 bases and J by 4 bases; unmatched bases: 6. Germline CDR1 and CDR2: LGHDT and YNNKEL (reference sequence). The CDR3 length is 16 residues. The CDR3 sequence is CASSQDGRGAADTQYF. The CDR3 coding sequence is TGTGCCAGCAGCCAAGATGGGCGGGGGGCCGCAGATACGCAGTATTTT.

This chain links TRBV19 with TRBJ1-5; 11 bases align to TRBD1. Germline CDR1 is LNHDA and CDR2 is SQIVND (reference sequence). The length of the CDR3 is 14 residues. The junction had 3 bases not matched to a gene; V was cut back by 5 bases and J by 6 bases. The DNA of the CDR3 is TGTGCCAGTAGTTGGACAGGGGGCGGTCAGCCCCAGCATTTT. Its protein product is CASSWTGGGQPQHF.

The chain recombines TRBV3-1 (or the pseudogene TRBV3-2) with TRBJ2-3; 8 bases fit TRBD1. The V gene's germline CDR1 is LGHDT and CDR2 YNNKEL (reference sequence). The CDR3 runs to 14 residues. The V and J ends lost 3 bases and 3 bases, in that order; junction bases with no gene match: 2. CDR3 in amino acids: CASSQRTGTDTQYF. In nucleotides, the CDR3 is TGTGCCAGCAGCCAGCGGACAGGGACAGATACGCAGTATTTT.

The chain recombines TRBV6-5 with TRBJ1-1; TRBD1 is a possible D gene (6 bases). The length of the CDR3 is 14 residues. The ends were cut back, 4 bases at V and 0 bases at J, with 9 bases in the middle. Germline V CDR1 and CDR2: MNHEY, SVGAGI. The CDR3 sequence is CASSSGHLNTEAFF. In DNA form, the CDR3 reads TGTGCCAGCAGTTCGGGACACTTGAACACTGAAGCTTTCTTT.

This clone was found once. The chain has TRBV28 and TRBJ1-5; the D gene is possibly TRBD1 (6 bases). CDR1 and CDR2 from the germline V gene are MDHEN and SYDVKM. With 2 bases removed from V and 4 bases from J, the gap between germline ends came to 12 bases. The CDR3 contains 15 residues. CDR3 nucleotides: TGTGCCAGCAGTTTAGGCCAGGGGCCGAATCAGCCCCAGCATTTT. Translation: CASSLGQGPNQPQHF.

This rearrangement joins TRBV3-1 (or the pseudogene TRBV3-2) to TRBJ1-5; perhaps TRBD1 as D (6 bases). The germline V gene encodes CDR1 LGHDT and CDR2 YNNKEL (reference sequence). V lost 5 bases and J lost 3, with 11 bases in between. The CDR3 spans 14 residues. CDR3 bases: TGTGCCAGCAGCACCCAGGGGACCAATCAGCCCCAGCATTTT. This encodes CASSTQGTNQPQHF.

This clone appeared a single time. The chain uses TRBV9 and TRBJ1-1; the match to TRBD1 covers 11 bases. Germline values: CDR1 SGDLS, CDR2 YYNGEE. The CDR3 totals 15 residues. V trimming: 1 base; J trimming: 4 bases; junction bases outside the gene matches: 3. The CDR3 DNA follows: TGTGCCAGCAGCGTATCAGGGACAGGGGGCACTGAAGCTTTCTTT. It is translated as CASSVSGTGGTEAFF.

The chain joins TRBV10-1 to TRBJ1-1; TRBD1 might be the D (5 bases). Germline V lookup: CDR1 WNHNN, CDR2 SYGVQD (reference sequence). V was trimmed by 10 bases and J by 1 base, leaving 16 bases between them. CDR3 length equals 14 residues. CDR3 coding DNA: TGCGCCACCGGAGGGGCGGGAGGGAACACTGAAGCTTTCTTT. Its translation: CATGGAGGNTEAFF.

The chain combines TRBV5-4 with TRBJ1-1; TRBD1 is a possible D gene (6 bases). The V end lost 7 bases, the J end lost 1 base, and 14 bases lay between the germline ends. The germline CDR1 and CDR2 sequences are SGHNT and YYREEE (reference sequence). CDR3 length: 14 amino acids. The CDR3 coding sequence is TGTGCCAGCTCCCTGGGGGGGGCGAACACTGAAGCTTTCTTT. Protein: CASSLGGANTEAFF.

This clone was found a few times. V gene TRBV18 combines with J gene TRBJ1-2; D not resolved. The germline CDR1 and CDR2 sequences are KGHSH and LQKENI. V shed 0 bases and J shed 3 bases, with 11 bases lying between them. The CDR3 is 15 amino acids. The CDR3 loop reads CASSPPSREYYGYTF. The CDR3 DNA reads as TGTGCCAGCTCACCACCGAGTAGGGAGTACTATGGCTACACCTTC.

This clone has just a few counts. V gene TRBV5-1 combines with J gene TRBJ1-2; perhaps TRBD1 as D (5 bases). Trimming took 4 bases from V and 0 from J, leaving 13 bases between them. Germline-derived CDR1 and CDR2 are SGHRS and YFSETQ. The CDR3 runs 15 residues. CDR3 protein: CASSPGTRPNYGYTF. CDR3 coding DNA: TGCGCCAGCAGCCCAGGGACTCGCCCTAACTATGGCTACACCTTC. Supplemented by reference TRBV5-1 and TRBJ1-2, the full variable domain reads KAGVTQTPRYLIKTRGQQVTLSCSPISGHRSVSWYQQTPGQGLQFLFEYFSETQRNKGNFPGRFSGRQFSNSRSEMNVSTLELGDSALYLCASSPGTRPNYGYTFGSGTRLTVV.

This clone was seen once. The chain couples TRBV18 to TRBJ2-1; 7 bases map to TRBD1. This CDR3 comprises 19 residues. Per germline, CDR1 KGHSH and CDR2 LQKENI. J was trimmed by 6 bases and V by 1 base; bases with no gene match: 18. The CDR3 region is CASSPRRVPGQRRGNEQFF. The DNA for the CDR3 is TGTGCCAGCTCACCACGTAGAGTTCCGGGACAGCGCAGGGGCAATGAGCAGTTCTTC.

The rearrangement links TRBV11-2 to TRBJ1-3; maybe TRBD1 (5 bases). The V end lost 6 bases, the J end lost 0 bases, and 18 bases lay between the germline ends. Per germline, CDR1 SGHAT and CDR2 FQNNGV. The CDR3 is 17 amino acids. CDR3 sequence: CASSSSAGGHSGNTIYF. The CDR3 DNA follows: TGTGCCAGCAGTTCAAGCGCAGGCGGACACTCTGGAAACACCATATATTTT.